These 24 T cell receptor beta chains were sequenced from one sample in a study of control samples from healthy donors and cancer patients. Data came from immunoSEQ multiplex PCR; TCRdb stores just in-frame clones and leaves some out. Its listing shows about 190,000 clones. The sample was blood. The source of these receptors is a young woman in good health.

CDR3 protein: CASSLGIEETQYF. CDR3 DNA sequence: TGTGCCAGCAGCTTGGGAATCGAGGAGACCCAGTACTTC. The chain is built from TRBV5-6 and TRBJ2-5; D remains unclear. This CDR3 comprises 13 residues. V was shortened by 0 bases and J by 5 bases, with 8 bases between the two germline ends. Looked up from germline, CDR1 is SGHDT and CDR2 is YYEEEE. The variable domain in full, with the rest retrieved from reference TRBV5-6 and TRBJ2-5, is DAGVTQSPTHLIKTRGQQVTLRCSPKSGHDTVSWYQQALGQGPQFIFQYYEEEERQRGNFPDRFSGHQFPNYSSELNVNALLLGDSALYLCASSLGIEETQYFGPGTRLLVL.

The CDR3 sequence is CASSLGILGGSLGETQYF. CDR3 in DNA: TGTGCCAGCAGCTTAGGGATCTTGGGAGGGTCCCTCGGGGAGACCCAGTACTTC. The rearrangement links TRBV7-8 to TRBJ2-5, with 7 bases lining up with TRBD2. With 1 base clipped from V and 5 bases from J, the junction kept 16 bases outside the gene matches. CDR3 length: 18 amino acids. In germline, CDR1 is SGHVS, CDR2 FQNEAQ.

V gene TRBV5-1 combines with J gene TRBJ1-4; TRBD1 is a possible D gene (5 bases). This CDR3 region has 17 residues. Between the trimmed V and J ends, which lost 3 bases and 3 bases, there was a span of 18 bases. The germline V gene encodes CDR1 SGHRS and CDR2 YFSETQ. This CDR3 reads CASSSLDKGRANEKLFF. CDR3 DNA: TGCGCCAGCAGCTCCCTGGACAAAGGGCGGGCTAATGAAAAACTGTTTTTT.

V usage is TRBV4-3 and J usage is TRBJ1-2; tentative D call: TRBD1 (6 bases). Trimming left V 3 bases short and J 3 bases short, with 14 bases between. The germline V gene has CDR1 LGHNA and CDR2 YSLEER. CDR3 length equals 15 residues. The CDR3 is CASSQLTGLDYGYTF. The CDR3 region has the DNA TGCGCCAGCAGCCAGTTAACAGGGCTGGACTATGGCTACACCTTC.

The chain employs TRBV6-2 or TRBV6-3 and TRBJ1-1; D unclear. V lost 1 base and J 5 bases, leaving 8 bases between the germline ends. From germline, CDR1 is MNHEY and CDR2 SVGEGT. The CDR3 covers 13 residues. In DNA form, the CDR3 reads TGTGCCAGCAGTTACTACCACGGGACTGAAGCTTTCTTT. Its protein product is CASSYYHGTEAFF.

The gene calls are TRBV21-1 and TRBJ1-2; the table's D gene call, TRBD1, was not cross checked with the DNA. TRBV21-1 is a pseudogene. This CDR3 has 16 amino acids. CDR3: CASSKGQGAVSVGYTF. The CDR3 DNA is TGTGCCAGCAGCAAGGGACAGGGGGCCGTTTCAGTTGGCTACACCTTC.

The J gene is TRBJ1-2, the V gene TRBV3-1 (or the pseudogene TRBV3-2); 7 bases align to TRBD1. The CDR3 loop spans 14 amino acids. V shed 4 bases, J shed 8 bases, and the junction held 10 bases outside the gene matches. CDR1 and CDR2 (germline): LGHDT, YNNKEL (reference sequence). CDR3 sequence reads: CASSPSDREGGYTF. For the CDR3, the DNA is TGTGCCAGCAGCCCCTCAGACAGGGAAGGAGGCTACACCTTC.

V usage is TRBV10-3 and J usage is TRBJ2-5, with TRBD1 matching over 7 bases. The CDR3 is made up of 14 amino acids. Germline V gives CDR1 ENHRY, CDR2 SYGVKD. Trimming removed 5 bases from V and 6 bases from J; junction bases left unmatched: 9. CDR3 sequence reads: CAISSTGTGKTQYF. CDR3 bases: TGTGCCATCAGTTCGACAGGGACGGGTAAGACCCAGTACTTC.

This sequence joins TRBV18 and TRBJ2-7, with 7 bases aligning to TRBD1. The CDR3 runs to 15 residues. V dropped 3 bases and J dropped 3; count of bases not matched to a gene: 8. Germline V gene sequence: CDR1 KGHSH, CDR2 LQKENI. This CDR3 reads CASSPLSGQIYEQYF. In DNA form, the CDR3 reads TGTGCCAGCTCACCTTTATCGGGACAGATCTACGAGCAGTACTTC.

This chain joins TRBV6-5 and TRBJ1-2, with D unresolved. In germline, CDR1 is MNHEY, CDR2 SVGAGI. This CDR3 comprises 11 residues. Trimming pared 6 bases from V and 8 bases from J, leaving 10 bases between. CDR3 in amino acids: CASSRGYGYTF. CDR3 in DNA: TGTGCCAGCAGCCGGGGTTACGGCTACACCTTC.

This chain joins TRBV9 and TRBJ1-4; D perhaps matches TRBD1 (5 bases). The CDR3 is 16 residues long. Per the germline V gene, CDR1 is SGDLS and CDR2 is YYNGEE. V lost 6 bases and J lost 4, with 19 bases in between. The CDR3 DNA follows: TGTGCCAGCACCCTCGGGACGCCGGGGCGTAATGAAAAACTGTTTTTT. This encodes CASTLGTPGRNEKLFF.

CDR3 DNA: TGCGCCAGCAGCCGCCTACAGGGGCAGGATACGCAGTATTTT. This sequence encodes CASSRLQGQDTQYF. The chain is built from TRBV4-1 and TRBJ2-3, with TRBD1 identical over 7 bases. CDR1 is MGHRA, CDR2 YSYEKL, per germline. With V trimmed by 4 bases and J by 6 bases, 7 bases remained unmatched. The CDR3 is 14 residues long.

The CDR3 DNA reads as TGCGCCAGCAGCGGGGCGGGGGCGCGAACTGAAGCTTTCTTT. This codes for CASSGAGARTEAFF. This sequence joins TRBV5-1 and TRBJ1-1, with D perhaps matching TRBD1 (6 bases). The CDR3 spans 14 residues. V gave up 4 bases and J gave up 5 bases, with 15 bases separating them. Germline V gives CDR1 SGHRS, CDR2 YFSETQ. The whole variable domain, remainder taken from reference TRBV5-1 and TRBJ1-1, is KAGVTQTPRYLIKTRGQQVTLSCSPISGHRSVSWYQQTPGQGLQFLFEYFSETQRNKGNFPGRFSGRQFSNSRSEMNVSTLELGDSALYLCASSGAGARTEAFFGQGTRLTVV.

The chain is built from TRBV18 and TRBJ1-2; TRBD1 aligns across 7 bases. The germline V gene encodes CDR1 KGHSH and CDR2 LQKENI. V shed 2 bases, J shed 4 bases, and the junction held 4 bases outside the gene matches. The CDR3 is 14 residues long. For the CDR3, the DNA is TGTGCCAGCTCACCAGTACAGGGGATCTATGGCTACACCTTC. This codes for CASSPVQGIYGYTF. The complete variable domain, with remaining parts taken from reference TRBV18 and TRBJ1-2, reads NAGVMQNPRHLVRRRGQEARLRCSPMKGHSHVYWYRQLPEEGLKFMVYLQKENIIDESGMPKERFSAEFPKEGPSILRIQQVVRGDSAAYFCASSPVQGIYGYTFGSGTRLTVV.

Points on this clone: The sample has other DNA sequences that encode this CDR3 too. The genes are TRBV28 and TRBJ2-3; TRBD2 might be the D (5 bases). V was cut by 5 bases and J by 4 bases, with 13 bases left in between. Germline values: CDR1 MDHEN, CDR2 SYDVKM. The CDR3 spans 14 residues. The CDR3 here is CASSPVSAADTQYF. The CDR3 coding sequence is TGTGCCAGCAGTCCGGTTAGCGCCGCAGATACGCAGTATTTT.

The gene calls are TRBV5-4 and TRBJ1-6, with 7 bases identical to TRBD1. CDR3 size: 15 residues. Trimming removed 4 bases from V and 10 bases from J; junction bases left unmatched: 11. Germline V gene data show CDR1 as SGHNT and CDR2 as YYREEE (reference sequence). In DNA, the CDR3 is TGTGCCAGCAGCCAACGCCAGGGGGTCAACTCACCCCTCCACTTT. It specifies CASSQRQGVNSPLHF.

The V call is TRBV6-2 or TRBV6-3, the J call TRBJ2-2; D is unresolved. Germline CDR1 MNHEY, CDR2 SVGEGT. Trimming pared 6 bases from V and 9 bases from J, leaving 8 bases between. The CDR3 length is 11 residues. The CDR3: CASSSVWELFF. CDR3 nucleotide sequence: TGTGCCAGCAGCTCCGTATGGGAGCTGTTTTTT.

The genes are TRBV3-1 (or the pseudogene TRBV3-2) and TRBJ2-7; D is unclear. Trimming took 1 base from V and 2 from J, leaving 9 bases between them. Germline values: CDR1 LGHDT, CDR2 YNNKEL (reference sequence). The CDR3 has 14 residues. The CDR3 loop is CASSQVVQAYEQYF. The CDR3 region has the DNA TGTGCCAGCAGCCAAGTGGTCCAGGCCTACGAGCAGTACTTC.

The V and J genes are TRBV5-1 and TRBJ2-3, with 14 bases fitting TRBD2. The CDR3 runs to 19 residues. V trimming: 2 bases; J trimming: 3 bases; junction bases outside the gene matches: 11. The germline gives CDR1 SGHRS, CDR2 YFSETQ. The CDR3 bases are TGCGCCAGCAGCTTACTTCGGACTAGCGGGGGGTTCAGGACAGATACGCAGTATTTT. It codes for CASSLLRTSGGFRTDTQYF. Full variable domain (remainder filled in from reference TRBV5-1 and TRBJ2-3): KAGVTQTPRYLIKTRGQQVTLSCSPISGHRSVSWYQQTPGQGLQFLFEYFSETQRNKGNFPGRFSGRQFSNSRSEMNVSTLELGDSALYLCASSLLRTSGGFRTDTQYFGPGTRLTVL.

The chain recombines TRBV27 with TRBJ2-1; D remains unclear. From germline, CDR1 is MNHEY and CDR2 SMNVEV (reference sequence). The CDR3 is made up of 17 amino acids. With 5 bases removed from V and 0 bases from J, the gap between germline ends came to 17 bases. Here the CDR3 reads CASSPISERSSYNEQFF. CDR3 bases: TGTGCCAGCAGTCCAATATCCGAAAGAAGCTCCTACAATGAGCAGTTCTTC.

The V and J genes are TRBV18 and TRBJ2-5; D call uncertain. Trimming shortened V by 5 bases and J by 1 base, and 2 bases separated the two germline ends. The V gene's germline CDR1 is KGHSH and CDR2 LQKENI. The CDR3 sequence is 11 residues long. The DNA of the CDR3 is TGTGCCAGCTCATCCCAAGAGACCCAGTACTTC. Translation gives CASSSQETQYF.

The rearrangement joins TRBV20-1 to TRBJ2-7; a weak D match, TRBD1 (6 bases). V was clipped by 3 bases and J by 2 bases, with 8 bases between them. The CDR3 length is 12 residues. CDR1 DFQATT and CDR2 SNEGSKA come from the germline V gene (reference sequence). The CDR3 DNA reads TGCAGTGCTAGTGGGGACACCTACGAGCAGTACTTC. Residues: CSASGDTYEQYF.

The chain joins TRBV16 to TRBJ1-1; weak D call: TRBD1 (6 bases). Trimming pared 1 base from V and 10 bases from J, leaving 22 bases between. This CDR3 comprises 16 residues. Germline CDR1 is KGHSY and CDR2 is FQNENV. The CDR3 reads CASSQLSSKWGAGAFF. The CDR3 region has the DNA TGTGCCAGCAGCCAATTGTCCTCGAAGTGGGGGGCAGGAGCTTTCTTT.

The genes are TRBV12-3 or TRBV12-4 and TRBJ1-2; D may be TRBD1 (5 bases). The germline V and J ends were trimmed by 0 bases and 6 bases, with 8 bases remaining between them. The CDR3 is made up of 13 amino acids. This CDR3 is CASSLAGGDGYTF. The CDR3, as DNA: TGTGCCAGCAGTTTAGCGGGGGGGGATGGCTACACCTTC.